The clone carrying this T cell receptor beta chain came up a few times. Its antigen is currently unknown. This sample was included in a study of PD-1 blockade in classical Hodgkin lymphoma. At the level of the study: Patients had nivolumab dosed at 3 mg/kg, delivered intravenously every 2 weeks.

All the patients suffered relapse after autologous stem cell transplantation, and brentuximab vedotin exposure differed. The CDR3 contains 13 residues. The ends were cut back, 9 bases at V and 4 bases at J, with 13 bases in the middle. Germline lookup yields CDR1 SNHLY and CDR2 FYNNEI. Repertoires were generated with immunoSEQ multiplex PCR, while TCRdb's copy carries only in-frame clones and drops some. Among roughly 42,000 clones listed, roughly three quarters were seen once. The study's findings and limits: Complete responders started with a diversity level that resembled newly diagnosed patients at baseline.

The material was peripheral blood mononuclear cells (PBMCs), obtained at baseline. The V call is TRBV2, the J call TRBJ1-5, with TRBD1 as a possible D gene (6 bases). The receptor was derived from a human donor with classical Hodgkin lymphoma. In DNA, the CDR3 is TGTGCCAGTGGGTGGGGGCGGAATCAGCCCCAGCATTTT. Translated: CASGWGRNQPQHF.